The next 5 T cell receptor beta chains were all read from a single sample in a study of blood T cell repertoires in COVID-19. Clones were sequenced by immunoSEQ multiplex PCR, and TCRdb holds only the in-frame ones, with some missing. This sample has 90,000 to 140,000 clones, with 65% to 90% found just once. Sample: peripheral blood. Receptors originate from a man older than 75 with acute or convalescent COVID-19.

The rearrangement uses TRBV7-3 and TRBJ2-1, with TRBD2 identical over 12 bases. V shed 2 bases and J 7 bases; nucleotides not matched to a gene: 3. This CDR3 contains 15 residues. CDR1 is SGHTA and CDR2 is FQGTGA in the germline V gene. The CDR3 sequence is CASSLLAGGSNEQFF. CDR3 in DNA: TGTGCCAGCAGCTTACTAGCGGGAGGGTCTAATGAGCAGTTCTTC.

This chain joins TRBV27 and TRBJ2-3; 7 nucleotides align to TRBD1. V dropped 5 bases and J dropped 2; count of bases not matched to a gene: 13. CDR3 length equals 17 residues. In germline, CDR1 is MNHEY, CDR2 SMNVEV (reference sequence). CDR3 in DNA: TGTGCCAGCAGTCAAACAATCCTCGGGACAGTCACAGATACGCAGTATTTT. Encoded protein: CASSQTILGTVTDTQYF.

The V and J genes are TRBV6-5 and TRBJ1-2; D possibly corresponds to TRBD1 (6 bases). The length of the CDR3 is 11 residues. Between the trimmed V and J ends, which lost 4 bases and 8 bases, there was a span of 8 bases. Germline CDR1 reads MNHEY; CDR2 reads SVGAGI. The CDR3 loop reads CASSSQGGYTF. The CDR3 region has the DNA TGTGCCAGCAGTTCTCAGGGGGGCTACACCTTC.

The chain couples TRBV5-1 to TRBJ2-1; weak D call: TRBD1 (5 bases). Trimming took 0 bases from V and 6 from J, leaving 13 bases between them. The length of the CDR3 is 15 residues. Germline-derived CDR1 and CDR2 are SGHRS and YFSETQ. The CDR3 region is CASSLVSAQGNEQFF. The CDR3 coding sequence is TGCGCCAGCAGCTTGGTGTCGGCCCAGGGCAATGAGCAGTTCTTC. The full variable domain, in which reference TRBV5-1 and TRBJ2-1 provide the parts outside the CDR3, is KAGVTQTPRYLIKTRGQQVTLSCSPISGHRSVSWYQQTPGQGLQFLFEYFSETQRNKGNFPGRFSGRQFSNSRSEMNVSTLELGDSALYLCASSLVSAQGNEQFFGPGTRLTVL.

This sequence joins TRBV29-1 and TRBJ1-1; D remains unclear. The germline CDR1 and CDR2 sequences are SQVTM and ANQGSEA. V was clipped by 4 bases and J by 1 base, with 7 bases between them. There are 12 residues in the CDR3. The CDR3 loop is CSVVRGNTEAFF. CDR3 DNA: TGCAGCGTTGTACGGGGGAACACTGAAGCTTTCTTT.